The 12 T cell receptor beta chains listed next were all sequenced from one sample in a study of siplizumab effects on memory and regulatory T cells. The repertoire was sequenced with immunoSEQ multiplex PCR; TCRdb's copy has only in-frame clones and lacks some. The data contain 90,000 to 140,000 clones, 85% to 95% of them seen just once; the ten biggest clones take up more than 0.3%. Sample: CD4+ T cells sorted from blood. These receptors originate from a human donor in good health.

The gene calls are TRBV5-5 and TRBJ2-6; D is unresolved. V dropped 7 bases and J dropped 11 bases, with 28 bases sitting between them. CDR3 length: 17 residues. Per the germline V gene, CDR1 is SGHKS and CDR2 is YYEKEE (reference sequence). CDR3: CASVDNSRTKSGHVLTF. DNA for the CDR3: TGTGCCAGCGTAGATAATTCTCGCACAAAGTCGGGCCACGTCCTGACTTTC.

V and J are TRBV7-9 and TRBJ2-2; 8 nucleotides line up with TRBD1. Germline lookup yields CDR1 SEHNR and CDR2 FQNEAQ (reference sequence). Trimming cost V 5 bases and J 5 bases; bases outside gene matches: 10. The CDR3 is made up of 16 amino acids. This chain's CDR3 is CASSPPGQGWTGELFF. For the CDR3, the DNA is TGTGCCAGCAGCCCCCCTGGACAGGGTTGGACCGGGGAGCTGTTTTTT.

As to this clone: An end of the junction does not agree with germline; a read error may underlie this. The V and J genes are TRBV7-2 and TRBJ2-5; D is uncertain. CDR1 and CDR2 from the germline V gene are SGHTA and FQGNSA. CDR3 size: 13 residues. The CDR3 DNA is TGTGCCAGCAGCATAGCAGGCACGAGGACCCAGTACTTC. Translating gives CASSIAGTRTQYF.

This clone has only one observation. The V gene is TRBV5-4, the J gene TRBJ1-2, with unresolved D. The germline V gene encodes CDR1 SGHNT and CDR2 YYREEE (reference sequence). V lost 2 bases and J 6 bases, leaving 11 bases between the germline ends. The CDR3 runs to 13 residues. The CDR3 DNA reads TGTGCCAGCAGCTTCATCGGGGATCATGGCTACACCTTC. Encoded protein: CASSFIGDHGYTF.

DNA for the CDR3: TGCGCCAGCAGCTCCCCCGGGACCCTACTCGAGCAGTACTTC. This codes for CASSSPGTLLEQYF. This sequence joins TRBV5-1 and TRBJ2-7, with D perhaps matching TRBD1 or TRBD2 (5 bases each). CDR1 is SGHRS and CDR2 is YFSETQ in the germline V gene. With 3 bases removed from V and 6 bases from J, the gap between germline ends came to 16 bases. This CDR3 spans 14 amino acids.

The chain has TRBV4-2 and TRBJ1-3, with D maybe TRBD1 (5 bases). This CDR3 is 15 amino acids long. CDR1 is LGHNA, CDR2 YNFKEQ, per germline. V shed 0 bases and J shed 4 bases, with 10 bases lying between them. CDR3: CASSQEWQGGNTIYF. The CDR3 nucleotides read TGTGCCAGCAGCCAAGAGTGGCAGGGAGGAAACACCATATATTTT.

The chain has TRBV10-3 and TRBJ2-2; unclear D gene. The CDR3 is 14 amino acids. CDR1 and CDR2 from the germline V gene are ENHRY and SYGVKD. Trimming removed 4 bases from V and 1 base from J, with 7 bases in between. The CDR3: CAISVRRNTGELFF. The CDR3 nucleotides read TGTGCCATCAGTGTACGCAGGAACACCGGGGAGCTGTTTTTT.

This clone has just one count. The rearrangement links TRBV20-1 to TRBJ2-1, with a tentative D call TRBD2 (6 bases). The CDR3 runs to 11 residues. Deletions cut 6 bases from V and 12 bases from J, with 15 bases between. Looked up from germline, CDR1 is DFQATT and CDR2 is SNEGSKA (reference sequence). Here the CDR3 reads CSAIPGTVQFF. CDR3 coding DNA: TGCAGTGCCATCCCGGGGACTGTGCAGTTCTTC.

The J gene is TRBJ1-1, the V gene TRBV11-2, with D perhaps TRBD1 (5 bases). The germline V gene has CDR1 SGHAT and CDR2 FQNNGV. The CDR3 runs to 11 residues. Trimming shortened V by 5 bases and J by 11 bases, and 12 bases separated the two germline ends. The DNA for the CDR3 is TGTGCCAGCAGCAAACCAGGGAGGGCTTTCTTT. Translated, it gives CASSKPGRAFF.

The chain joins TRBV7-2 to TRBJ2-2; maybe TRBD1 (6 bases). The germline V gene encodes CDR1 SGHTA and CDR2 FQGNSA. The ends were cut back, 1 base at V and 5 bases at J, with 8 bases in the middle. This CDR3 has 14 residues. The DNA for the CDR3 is TGTGCCAGCAGCTTAGAAGGGGGAACCGGGGAGCTGTTTTTT. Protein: CASSLEGGTGELFF.

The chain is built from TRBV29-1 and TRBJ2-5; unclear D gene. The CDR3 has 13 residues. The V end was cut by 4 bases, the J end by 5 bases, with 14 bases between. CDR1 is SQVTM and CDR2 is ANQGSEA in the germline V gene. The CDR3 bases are TGCAGCGTTGGTGTAGGGTCGGCGGAGACCCAGTACTTC. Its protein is CSVGVGSAETQYF.

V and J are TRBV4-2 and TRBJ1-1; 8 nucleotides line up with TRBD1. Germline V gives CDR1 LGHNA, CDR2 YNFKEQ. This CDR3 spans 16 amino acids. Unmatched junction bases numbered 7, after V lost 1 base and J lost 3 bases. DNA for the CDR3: TGTGCCAGCAGCCAAGGAATCGGACAGGGACACACTGAAGCTTTCTTT. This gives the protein CASSQGIGQGHTEAFF.